This TCR beta chain was recovered during a study of T cell responses to AZD1222 COVID-19 vaccine. Using immunoSEQ multiplex PCR, the repertoire was profiled, and TCRdb retains in-frame clones only, with some absent. The sample has roughly 81,000 clones; around 86% are singletons. This CDR3 is built from 19 residues. This material consisted of peripheral blood, taken on day 0 of AZD1222 vaccination. V gene TRBV21-1 combines with J gene TRBJ2-5; the tabulated D call, TRBD2, remains unverified against the DNA. TRBV21-1 is designated a pseudogene. This clonotype was obtained from an adult in good health. In DNA, the CDR3 is TGTGCCAGCAGCAAATCATGGGGGGGACTAGCGGGAGTGGAGGAGACCCAGTACTTC. It is translated as CASSKSWGGLAGVEETQYF.